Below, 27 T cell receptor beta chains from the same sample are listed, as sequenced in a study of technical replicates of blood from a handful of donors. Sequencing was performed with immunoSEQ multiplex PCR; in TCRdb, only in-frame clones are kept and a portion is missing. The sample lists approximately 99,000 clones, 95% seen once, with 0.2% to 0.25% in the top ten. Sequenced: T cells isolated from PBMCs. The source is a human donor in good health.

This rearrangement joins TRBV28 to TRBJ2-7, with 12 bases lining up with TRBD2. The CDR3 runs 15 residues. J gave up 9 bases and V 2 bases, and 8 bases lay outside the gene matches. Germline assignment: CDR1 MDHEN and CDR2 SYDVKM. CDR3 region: CASSLMSSGRGAQYF. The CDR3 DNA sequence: TGTGCCAGCAGTTTAATGTCTAGCGGGAGGGGGGCGCAGTACTTC.

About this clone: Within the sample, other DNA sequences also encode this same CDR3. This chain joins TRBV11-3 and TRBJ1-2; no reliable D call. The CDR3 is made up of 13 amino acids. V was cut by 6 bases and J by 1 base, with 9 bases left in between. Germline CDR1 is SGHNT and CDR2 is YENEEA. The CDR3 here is CASSSRLNYGYTF. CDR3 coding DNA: TGTGCCAGCAGTTCAAGACTTAACTATGGCTACACCTTC.

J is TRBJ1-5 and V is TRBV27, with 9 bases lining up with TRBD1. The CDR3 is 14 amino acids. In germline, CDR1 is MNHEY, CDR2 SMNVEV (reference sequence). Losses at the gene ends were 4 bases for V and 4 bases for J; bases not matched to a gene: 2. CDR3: CASSSGTGNQPQHF. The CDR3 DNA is TGTGCCAGCAGTTCCGGGACAGGGAATCAGCCCCAGCATTTT.

The CDR3 loop is CASSEQASYEQYF. The CDR3 region has the DNA TGTGCCAGCAGTGAGCAGGCTTCCTACGAGCAGTACTTC. The chain recombines TRBV2 with TRBJ2-7; unclear D gene. The length of the CDR3 is 13 residues. The V and J ends lost 3 bases and 1 base respectively, with 7 bases between them. The germline gives CDR1 SNHLY, CDR2 FYNNEI.

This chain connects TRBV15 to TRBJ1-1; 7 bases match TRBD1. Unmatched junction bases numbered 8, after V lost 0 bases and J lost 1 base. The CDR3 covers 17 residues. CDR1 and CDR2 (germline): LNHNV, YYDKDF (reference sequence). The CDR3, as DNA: TGTGCCACCAGCAGAGATCCTTTAAGACAGGGGAACACTGAAGCTTTCTTT. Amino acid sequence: CATSRDPLRQGNTEAFF.

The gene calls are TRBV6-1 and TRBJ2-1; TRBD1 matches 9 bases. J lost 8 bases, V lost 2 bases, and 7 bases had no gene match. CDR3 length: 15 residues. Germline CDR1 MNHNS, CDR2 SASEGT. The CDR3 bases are TGTGCCAGCAGTGAATGGGACAGGGCGGACGATGAGCAGTTCTTC. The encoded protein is CASSEWDRADDEQFF.

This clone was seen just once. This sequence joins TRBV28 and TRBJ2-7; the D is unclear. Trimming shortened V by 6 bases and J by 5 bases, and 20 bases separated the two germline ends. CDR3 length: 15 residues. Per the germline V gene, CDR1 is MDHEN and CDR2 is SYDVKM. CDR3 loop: CASSASRSPPNEQYF. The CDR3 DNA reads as TGTGCCAGCAGCGCCAGCAGGTCGCCCCCCAACGAGCAGTACTTC.

As DNA, the CDR3 is TGTGCCAGCAGCTTACTAGTCGGGGCCTACGAGCAGTACTTC. As protein: CASSLLVGAYEQYF. The V gene is TRBV7-6, the J gene TRBJ2-7; possibly TRBD2 for D (5 bases). The CDR3 covers 14 residues. CDR1 is SGHVS, CDR2 FNYEAQ, per germline. Trimming cost V 2 bases and J 2 bases, with 10 bases left between them. The full variable domain, rest sourced from reference TRBV7-6 and TRBJ2-7, is GAGVSQSPRYKVTKRGQDVALRCDPISGHVSLYWYRQALGQGPEFLTYFNYEAQQDKSGLPNDRFSAERPEGSISTLTIQRTEQRDSAMYRCASSLLVGAYEQYFGPGTRLTVT.

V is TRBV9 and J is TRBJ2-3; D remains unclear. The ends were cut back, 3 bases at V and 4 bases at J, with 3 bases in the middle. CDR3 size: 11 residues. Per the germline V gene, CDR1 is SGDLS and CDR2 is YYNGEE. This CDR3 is CASSASDTQYF. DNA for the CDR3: TGTGCCAGCAGCGCATCAGATACGCAGTATTTT. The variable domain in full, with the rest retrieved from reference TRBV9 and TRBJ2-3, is DSGVTQTPKHLITATGQRVTLRCSPRSGDLSVYWYQQSLDQGLQFLIQYYNGEERAKGNILERFSAQQFPDLHSELNLSSLELGDSALYFCASSASDTQYFGPGTRLTVL.

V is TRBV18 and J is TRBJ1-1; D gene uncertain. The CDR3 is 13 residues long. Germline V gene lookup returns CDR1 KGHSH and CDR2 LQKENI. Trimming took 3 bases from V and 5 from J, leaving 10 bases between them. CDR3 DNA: TGTGCCAGCTCACCCTCGGGGAAGACTGAAGCTTTCTTT. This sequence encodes CASSPSGKTEAFF.

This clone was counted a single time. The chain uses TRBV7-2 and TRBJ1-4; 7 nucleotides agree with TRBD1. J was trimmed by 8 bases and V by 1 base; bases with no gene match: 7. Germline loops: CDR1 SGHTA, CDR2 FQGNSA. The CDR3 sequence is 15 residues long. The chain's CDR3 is CASSLEGAGREKLFF. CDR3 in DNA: TGTGCCAGCAGCTTAGAGGGGGCGGGGAGAGAAAAACTGTTTTTT.

CDR3 residues: CASSLIAGRGTDTQYF. In DNA, the CDR3 is TGTGCCAGCAGCTTGATAGCGGGGAGGGGCACAGATACGCAGTATTTT. The chain recombines TRBV7-2 with TRBJ2-3; TRBD2 matches at 8 bases. The germline V gene encodes CDR1 SGHTA and CDR2 FQGNSA. J lost 1 base, V lost 3 bases, and 6 bases had no gene match. The CDR3 sequence is 16 residues long.

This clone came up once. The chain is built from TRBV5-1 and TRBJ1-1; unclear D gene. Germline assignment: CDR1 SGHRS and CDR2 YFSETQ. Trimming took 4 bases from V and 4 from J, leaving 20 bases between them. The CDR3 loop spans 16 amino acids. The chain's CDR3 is CASSPWTQTRVTEAFF. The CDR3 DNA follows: TGCGCCAGCAGCCCTTGGACGCAAACTAGGGTCACTGAAGCTTTCTTT. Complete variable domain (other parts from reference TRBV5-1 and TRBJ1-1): KAGVTQTPRYLIKTRGQQVTLSCSPISGHRSVSWYQQTPGQGLQFLFEYFSETQRNKGNFPGRFSGRQFSNSRSEMNVSTLELGDSALYLCASSPWTQTRVTEAFFGQGTRLTVV.

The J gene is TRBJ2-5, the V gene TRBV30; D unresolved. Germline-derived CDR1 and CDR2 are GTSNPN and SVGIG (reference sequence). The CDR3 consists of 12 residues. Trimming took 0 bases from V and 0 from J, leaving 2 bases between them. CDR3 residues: CAWSVNQETQYF. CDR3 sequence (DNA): TGTGCCTGGAGTGTTAACCAAGAGACCCAGTACTTC.

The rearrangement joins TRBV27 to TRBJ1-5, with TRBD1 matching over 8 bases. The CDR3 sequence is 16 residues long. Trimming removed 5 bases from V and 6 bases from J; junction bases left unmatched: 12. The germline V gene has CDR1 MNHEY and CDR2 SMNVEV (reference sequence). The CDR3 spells CASSALRTGYGQPQHF. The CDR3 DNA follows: TGTGCCAGCAGTGCTCTGCGGACAGGGTACGGTCAGCCCCAGCATTTT.

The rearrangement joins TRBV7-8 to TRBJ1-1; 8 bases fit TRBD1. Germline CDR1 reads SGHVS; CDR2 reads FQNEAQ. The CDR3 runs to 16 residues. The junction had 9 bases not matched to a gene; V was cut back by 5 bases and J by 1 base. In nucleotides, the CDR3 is TGTGCCAGCAGCCTAACCTGGACAGGGAGGAACACTGAAGCTTTCTTT. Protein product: CASSLTWTGRNTEAFF.

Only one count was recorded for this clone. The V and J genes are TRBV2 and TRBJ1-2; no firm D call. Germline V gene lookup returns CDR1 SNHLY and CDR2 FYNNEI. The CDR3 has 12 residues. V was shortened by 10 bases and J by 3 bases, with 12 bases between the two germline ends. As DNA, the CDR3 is TGTGCCACCAGCACGGCGGACTATGGCTACACCTTC. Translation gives CATSTADYGYTF.

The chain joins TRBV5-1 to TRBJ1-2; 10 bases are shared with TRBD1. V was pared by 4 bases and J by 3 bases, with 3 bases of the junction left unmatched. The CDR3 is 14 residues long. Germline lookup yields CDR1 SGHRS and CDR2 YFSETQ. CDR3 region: CASSPGTGDYGYTF. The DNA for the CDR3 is TGCGCCAGCAGCCCCGGGACAGGGGACTATGGCTACACCTTC.

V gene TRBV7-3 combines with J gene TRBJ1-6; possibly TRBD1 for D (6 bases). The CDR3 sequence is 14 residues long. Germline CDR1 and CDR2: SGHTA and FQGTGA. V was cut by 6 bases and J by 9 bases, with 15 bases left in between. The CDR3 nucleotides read TGTGCCAGCAGTAATGGGCAGGGGAGTTCACCCCTCCACTTT. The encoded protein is CASSNGQGSSPLHF.

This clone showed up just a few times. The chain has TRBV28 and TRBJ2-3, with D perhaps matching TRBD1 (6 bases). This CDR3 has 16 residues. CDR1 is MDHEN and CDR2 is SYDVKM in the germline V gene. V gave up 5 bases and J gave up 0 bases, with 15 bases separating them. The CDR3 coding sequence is TGTGCCAGCAGTCTAAGGACAGACTCTAGCACAGATACGCAGTATTTT. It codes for CASSLRTDSSTDTQYF.

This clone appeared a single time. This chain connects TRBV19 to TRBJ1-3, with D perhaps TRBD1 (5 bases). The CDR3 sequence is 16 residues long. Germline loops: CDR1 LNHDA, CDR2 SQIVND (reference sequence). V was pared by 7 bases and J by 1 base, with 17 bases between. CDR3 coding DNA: TGTGCCAGTACCCCGACGGGACTTTCGTCTGGAAACACCATATATTTT. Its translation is CASTPTGLSSGNTIYF.

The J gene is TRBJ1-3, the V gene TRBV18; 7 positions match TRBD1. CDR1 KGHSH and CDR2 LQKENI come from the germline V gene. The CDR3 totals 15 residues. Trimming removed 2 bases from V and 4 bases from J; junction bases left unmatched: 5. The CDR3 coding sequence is TGTGCCAGCTCACCAACGGGACAGTTCGGAAACACCATATATTTT. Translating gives CASSPTGQFGNTIYF.

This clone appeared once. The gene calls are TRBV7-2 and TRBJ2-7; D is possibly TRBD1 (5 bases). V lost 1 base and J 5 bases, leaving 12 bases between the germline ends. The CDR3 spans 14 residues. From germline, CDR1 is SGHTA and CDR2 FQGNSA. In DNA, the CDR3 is TGTGCCAGCAGCTTAGTGCAGGGTAGGCACGAGCAGTACTTC. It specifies CASSLVQGRHEQYF.

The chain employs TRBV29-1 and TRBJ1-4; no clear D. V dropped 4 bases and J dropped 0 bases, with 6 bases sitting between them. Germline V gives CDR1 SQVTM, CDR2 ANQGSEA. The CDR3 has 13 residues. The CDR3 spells CSVVQSTNEKLFF. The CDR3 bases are TGCAGCGTTGTACAGTCAACTAATGAAAAACTGTTTTTT.

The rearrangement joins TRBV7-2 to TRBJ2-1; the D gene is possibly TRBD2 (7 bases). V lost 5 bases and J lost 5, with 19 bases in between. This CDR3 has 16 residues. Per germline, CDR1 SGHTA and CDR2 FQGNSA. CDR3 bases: TGTGCCAGCAGCCCAATGGGGGCGGGAGTTCACAATGAGCAGTTCTTC. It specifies CASSPMGAGVHNEQFF.

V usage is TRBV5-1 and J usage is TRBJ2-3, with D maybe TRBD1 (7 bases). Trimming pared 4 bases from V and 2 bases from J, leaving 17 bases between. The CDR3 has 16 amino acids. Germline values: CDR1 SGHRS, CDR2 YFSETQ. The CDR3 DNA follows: TGCGCCAGCAGCGGGGGGACAGTTCTGGACACAGATACGCAGTATTTT. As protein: CASSGGTVLDTDTQYF.

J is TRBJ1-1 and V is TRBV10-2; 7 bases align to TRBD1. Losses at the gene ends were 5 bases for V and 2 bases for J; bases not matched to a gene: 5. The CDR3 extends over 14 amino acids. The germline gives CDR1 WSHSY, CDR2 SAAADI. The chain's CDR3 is CASSQQGSNTEAFF. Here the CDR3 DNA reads TGCGCCAGCAGTCAACAGGGGAGTAACACTGAAGCTTTCTTT.